The present T cell receptor (beta chain) was sequenced within a study of OX40 agonist ivuxolimab in advanced cancers. In this sample, this clone turned up a few times. Method: immunoSEQ multiplex PCR; TCRdb's copy keeps in-frame clones and lacks some. This sample has about 20,000 clones, with approximately 86% found just once. CDR3 length equals 17 residues. V trimming: 3 bases; J trimming: 1 base; junction bases outside the gene matches: 6. Germline V gives CDR1 SGHKS, CDR2 YYEKEE (reference sequence). Specimen: CD4+ or CD8+ T cells sorted from blood, collected in a trial of the OX40 agonist ivuxolimab. The chain recombines TRBV5-5 with TRBJ2-2; TRBD2 matches at 10 bases. This TCR derives from an adult with an advanced solid tumor such as melanoma, head and neck, liver or kidney cancer. DNA for the CDR3: TGTGCCAGCAGCTCGAGACCTAGCGGGGGGAACACCGGGGAGCTGTTTTTT. This codes for CASSSRPSGGNTGELFF.